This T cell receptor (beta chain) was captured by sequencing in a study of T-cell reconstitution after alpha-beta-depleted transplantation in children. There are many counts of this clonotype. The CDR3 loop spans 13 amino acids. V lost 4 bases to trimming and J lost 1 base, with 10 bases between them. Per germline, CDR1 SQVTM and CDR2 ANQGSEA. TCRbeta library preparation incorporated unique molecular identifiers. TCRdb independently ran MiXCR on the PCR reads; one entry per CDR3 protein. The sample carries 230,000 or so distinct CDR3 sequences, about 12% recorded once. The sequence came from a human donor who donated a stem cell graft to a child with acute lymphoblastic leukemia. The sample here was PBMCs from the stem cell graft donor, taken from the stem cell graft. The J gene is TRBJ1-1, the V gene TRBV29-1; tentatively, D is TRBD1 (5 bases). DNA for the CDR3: TGCAGCGTTGGACAGTCGGGGAACACTGAAGCTTTCTTT. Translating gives CSVGQSGNTEAFF.